These 11 T cell receptor beta chains were sequenced from one sample in a study of blood T cell repertoires in COVID-19. Profiling relied on immunoSEQ multiplex PCR, and the TCRdb table lists in-frame clones only, not all of them. The profile covers 65,000 to 90,000 clones, with 89% appearing a single time and under 9.5% taken by the ten largest. Sequencing input: peripheral blood. These receptors all come from a man aged 50 to 60 with acute or convalescent COVID-19.

This clone was counted a single time. The chain couples TRBV24-1 to TRBJ2-1; D might be TRBD2 (6 bases). The CDR3 runs to 14 residues. The germline gives CDR1 KGHDR, CDR2 SFDVKD. The germline V and J ends were trimmed by 4 bases and 5 bases, with 11 bases remaining between them. In DNA, the CDR3 is TGTGCCACCAGTGAGGCGGGACGGGACAATGAGCAGTTCTTC. Amino acid sequence: CATSEAGRDNEQFF.

J is TRBJ1-5 and V is TRBV19, with TRBD1 matching over 7 bases. With 6 bases clipped from V and 0 bases from J, the junction kept 14 bases outside the gene matches. The CDR3 covers 18 residues. CDR1 is LNHDA, CDR2 SQIVND, per germline (reference sequence). The CDR3 DNA reads TGTGCCAGTAGGCGCGGGACAGACAAGACGACTAGCAATCAGCCCCAGCATTTT. The encoded protein is CASRRGTDKTTSNQPQHF.

The chain has TRBV11-2 and TRBJ1-2; no firm D call. V lost 1 base and J lost 4, with 10 bases in between. The CDR3 contains 14 residues. Germline V gene sequence: CDR1 SGHAT, CDR2 FQNNGV. The CDR3 spells CASSLAGSSYGYTF. The CDR3 DNA reads as TGTGCCAGCAGCTTAGCCGGGTCGAGCTATGGCTACACCTTC.

The chain recombines TRBV28 with TRBJ1-5; tentative D call: TRBD1 (5 bases). V lost 10 bases to trimming and J lost 6 bases, with 19 bases between them. From germline, CDR1 is MDHEN and CDR2 SYDVKM. CDR3 length equals 14 residues. The CDR3 loop reads CATQRGGTGQPQHF. The CDR3 bases are TGTGCCACCCAACGTGGGGGGACGGGTCAGCCCCAGCATTTT.

The J gene is TRBJ2-1, the V gene TRBV4-1, with D possibly being TRBD1 (6 bases). Germline CDR1 is MGHRA and CDR2 is YSYEKL. The CDR3 contains 13 residues. V gave up 2 bases and J gave up 9 bases, with 11 bases separating them. CDR3: CASSQTGFGEQFF. CDR3 nucleotides: TGCGCCAGCAGCCAAACAGGGTTCGGTGAGCAGTTCTTC.

This rearrangement joins TRBV1 to TRBJ2-7; the DNA was not compared with TRBD2, the D call given in the table. TRBV1 is tagged as a pseudogene. The CDR3 has 12 residues. CDR3 residues: CTSSPLGTRQYV. DNA for the CDR3: TGCACCAGCAGCCCGCTAGGAACACGGCAGTACGTC.

V is TRBV5-1 and J is TRBJ1-4; weak D call: TRBD1 (5 bases). The V gene lost 4 bases and the J gene lost 8 bases, with 12 bases spanning the gap. Germline V CDR1 and CDR2: SGHRS, YFSETQ. The CDR3 is 13 residues long. The CDR3 nucleotides are TGCGCCAGCAGCCTTGGGACTGGAGAAAAACTGTTTTTT. The encoded protein is CASSLGTGEKLFF.

This chain connects TRBV5-1 to TRBJ2-3; tentatively, D is TRBD2 (6 bases). CDR3 size: 16 residues. V was shortened by 4 bases and J by 3 bases, with 18 bases between the two germline ends. Germline V lookup: CDR1 SGHRS, CDR2 YFSETQ. As DNA, the CDR3 is TGCGCCAGCAGCCCCGTCTCATTTGGGGGGACAGATACGCAGTATTTT. Amino acid sequence: CASSPVSFGGTDTQYF.

The chain uses TRBV7-9 and TRBJ1-4; no clear D gene. The length of the CDR3 is 15 residues. Germline CDR1 reads SEHNR; CDR2 reads FQNEAQ (reference sequence). Trimming took off 1 base at V and 8 bases at J, with 14 bases between the two ends. The CDR3 sequence is CASSLDLGNHEKLFF. CDR3 DNA: TGTGCCAGCAGCTTAGATCTGGGCAATCACGAAAAACTGTTTTTT.

The chain combines TRBV5-6 with TRBJ1-4; unclear D gene. Germline V CDR1 and CDR2: SGHDT, YYEEEE. V was clipped by 0 bases and J by 0 bases, with 12 bases between them. This CDR3 contains 17 residues. The CDR3 DNA reads TGTGCCAGCAGCTTGGCCCATCCTCTAGCAACTAATGAAAAACTGTTTTTT. It specifies CASSLAHPLATNEKLFF.

The chain uses TRBV30 and TRBJ2-5, with D possibly being TRBD1 (6 bases). The V and J ends lost 5 bases and 5 bases respectively, with 9 bases between them. Per germline, CDR1 GTSNPN and CDR2 SVGIG (reference sequence). The CDR3 runs to 11 residues. CDR3 sequence (DNA): TGTGCCTGGGCTGGGGGCGAGACCCAGTACTTC. It yields the protein CAWAGGETQYF.